These 19 T cell receptor beta chains came from one sample sequenced in a study of control samples from healthy donors and cancer patients (dated by TCRdb to 2018 to 2020). Library creation used the immunoSEQ multiplex PCR assay. Held by TCRdb, this immuneACCESS table contains in-frame sequences only and omits some clones. Under half of the omission traces to an unresolved V gene where checked; the cause of the rest is unknown. This sample is represented by some 150,000 clones; 93% of them were singletons. Over 3.5% of the sample is in the top ten clones. Sequenced: blood. These receptors came from a woman aged 60-75 years in good health.

The rearrangement links TRBV18 to TRBJ1-1; D might be TRBD1 (5 bases). The CDR3 length is 16 residues. Trimming left V 0 bases short and J 1 base short, with 12 bases between. Per germline, CDR1 KGHSH and CDR2 LQKENI. CDR3 coding DNA: TGTGCCAGCTCACCACCCTTAGGCCAGGGGAACACTGAAGCTTTCTTT. Its protein product is CASSPPLGQGNTEAFF. Combining the CDR3 with reference TRBV18 and TRBJ1-1 gives the whole variable domain NAGVMQNPRHLVRRRGQEARLRCSPMKGHSHVYWYRQLPEEGLKFMVYLQKENIIDESGMPKERFSAEFPKEGPSILRIQQVVRGDSAAYFCASSPPLGQGNTEAFFGQGTRLTVV.

The chain employs TRBV4-3 and TRBJ1-2, with a possible D match to TRBD1 (5 bases). The V end lost 0 bases, the J end lost 3 bases, and 11 bases lay between the germline ends. CDR1 LGHNA and CDR2 YSLEER come from the germline V gene. This CDR3 is 15 amino acids long. CDR3 residues: CASSQDARAYYGYTF. The CDR3 DNA reads TGCGCCAGCAGCCAAGATGCCAGGGCCTACTATGGCTACACCTTC.

The chain couples TRBV5-5 to TRBJ1-2; TRBD1 matches at 7 bases. This CDR3 has 17 amino acids. Germline V gene lookup returns CDR1 SGHKS and CDR2 YYEKEE (reference sequence). After removal of 4 bases from V and 4 bases from J, the junction contained 16 bases not matched to a gene. CDR3 in DNA: TGTGCCAGCAGCCCCGCACAGGGGTCGGGATACGTCTATGGCTACACCTTC. Translating it yields CASSPAQGSGYVYGYTF.

This rearrangement joins TRBV5-1 to TRBJ1-2, with D perhaps matching TRBD1 (6 bases). V was shortened by 4 bases and J by 3 bases, with 13 bases between the two germline ends. The CDR3 spans 14 residues. CDR1 SGHRS and CDR2 YFSETQ come from the germline V gene. The CDR3 nucleotides are TGCGCCAGCAGCGTTACAGGGAGGGACTATGGCTACACCTTC. Translating it yields CASSVTGRDYGYTF.

The chain links TRBV5-6 to TRBJ2-3; TRBD2 matches at 9 bases. Germline loops: CDR1 SGHDT, CDR2 YYEEEE. J was trimmed by 5 bases and V by 2 bases; bases with no gene match: 6. CDR3 size: 15 residues. This CDR3 reads CASSLAGGLKDTQYF. DNA of the CDR3: TGTGCCAGCAGCTTAGCGGGGGGTCTTAAAGATACGCAGTATTTT.

The rearrangement uses TRBV19 and TRBJ1-2; no reliable D call. The V end was cut by 5 bases, the J end by 3 bases, with 7 bases between. The CDR3 consists of 12 residues. Looked up from germline, CDR1 is LNHDA and CDR2 is SQIVND (reference sequence). In nucleotides, the CDR3 is TGTGCCAGTAGTCCCGGATACTATGGCTACACCTTC. This encodes CASSPGYYGYTF.

The chain links TRBV5-5 to TRBJ1-2; D is uncertain. Germline V gene data show CDR1 as SGHKS and CDR2 as YYEKEE (reference sequence). This CDR3 is built from 15 residues. The ends were cut back, 0 bases at V and 8 bases at J, with 17 bases in the middle. CDR3 nucleotides: TGTGCCAGCAGCTTGGACCCGGGTAACAGTCAGGGCTACACCTTC. Its protein is CASSLDPGNSQGYTF.

This clone was detected only once. The V and J genes are TRBV3-1 (or the pseudogene TRBV3-2) and TRBJ2-3; 8 bases fit TRBD1. The CDR3 runs to 14 residues. CDR1 and CDR2 from the germline V gene are LGHDT and YNNKEL (reference sequence). V was pared by 4 bases and J by 5 bases, with 5 bases of the junction left unmatched. The CDR3: CASSRQTGVDTQYF. The CDR3 DNA reads as TGTGCCAGCAGCCGCCAGACAGGGGTAGATACGCAGTATTTT.

This chain joins TRBV7-2 and TRBJ1-4; tentatively, D is TRBD1 (5 bases). CDR3 size: 14 residues. Germline CDR1 reads SGHTA; CDR2 reads FQGNSA. Between the trimmed V and J ends, which lost 3 bases and 0 bases, there was a span of 5 bases. The CDR3 DNA sequence: TGTGCCAGCAGCTTCAGGGCAACTAATGAAAAACTGTTTTTT. Protein product: CASSFRATNEKLFF.

This chain connects TRBV6-2 or TRBV6-3 to TRBJ2-3; D may be TRBD1 (5 bases). The CDR3 is 16 amino acids. Between the trimmed V and J ends, which lost 3 bases and 4 bases, there was a span of 17 bases. Germline CDR1 and CDR2: MNHEY and SVGEGT. The CDR3 is CASSYKQGFIADTQYF. The CDR3 bases are TGTGCCAGCAGTTATAAGCAGGGTTTTATCGCAGATACGCAGTATTTT.

The V gene is TRBV7-3, the J gene TRBJ2-1, with a possible D match to TRBD1 (7 bases). V was trimmed by 2 bases and J by 6 bases, leaving 8 bases between them. The CDR3 loop spans 13 amino acids. CDR1 and CDR2 (germline): SGHTA, FQGTGA. In DNA form, the CDR3 reads TGTGCCAGCAGCTTACAGGGGGGCAATGAGCAGTTCTTC. It is translated as CASSLQGGNEQFF.

This chain connects TRBV11-2 to TRBJ1-1; D is uncertain. The CDR3 length is 12 residues. Trimming took off 3 bases at V and 5 bases at J, with 7 bases between the two ends. Germline V gives CDR1 SGHAT, CDR2 FQNNGV. Here the CDR3 reads CASSLAGTEAFF. For the CDR3, the DNA is TGTGCCAGCAGCTTGGCGGGAACTGAAGCTTTCTTT.

The chain couples TRBV6-2 or TRBV6-3 to TRBJ1-4; weak D call: TRBD1 (5 bases). Germline CDR1 reads MNHEY; CDR2 reads SVGEGT. The CDR3 sequence is 16 residues long. Between the trimmed V and J ends, which lost 2 bases and 12 bases, there was a span of 22 bases. CDR3 sequence reads: CASSYHARRAQGELFF. In nucleotides, the CDR3 is TGTGCCAGCAGTTACCATGCGCGGCGTGCGCAGGGTGAACTGTTTTTT.

The chain couples TRBV18 to TRBJ1-2; 7 nucleotides match TRBD1. The junction had 5 bases not matched to a gene; V was cut back by 3 bases and J by 4 bases. Germline lookup yields CDR1 KGHSH and CDR2 LQKENI. This CDR3 has 14 residues. The CDR3 spells CASSPGQRLYGYTF. CDR3 nucleotide sequence: TGTGCCAGCTCACCGGGACAGAGACTCTATGGCTACACCTTC. Drawing the rest from reference TRBV18 and TRBJ1-2, the complete variable domain is NAGVMQNPRHLVRRRGQEARLRCSPMKGHSHVYWYRQLPEEGLKFMVYLQKENIIDESGMPKERFSAEFPKEGPSILRIQQVVRGDSAAYFCASSPGQRLYGYTFGSGTRLTVV.

The chain joins TRBV14 to TRBJ2-1; D might be TRBD1 (5 bases). CDR3 length equals 15 residues. The V end was cut by 2 bases, the J end by 6 bases, with 14 bases between. The germline CDR1 and CDR2 sequences are SGHDN and FVKESK. The CDR3 is CASSQLRIRGNEQFF. The DNA for the CDR3 is TGTGCCAGCAGCCAATTGCGAATAAGGGGCAATGAGCAGTTCTTC. Using reference TRBV14 and TRBJ2-1 for the parts outside the CDR3, the full variable domain is EAGVTQFPSHSVIEKGQTVTLRCDPISGHDNLYWYRRVMGKEIKFLLHFVKESKQDESGMPNNRFLAERTGGTYSTLKVQPAELEDSGVYFCASSQLRIRGNEQFFGPGTRLTVL.

The chain links TRBV5-1 to TRBJ1-1; D is unclear. With 1 base removed from V and 4 bases from J, the gap between germline ends came to 8 bases. Germline CDR1 and CDR2: SGHRS and YFSETQ. This CDR3 spans 13 amino acids. The CDR3 DNA reads TGCGCCAGCAGCTTGAAATCGGGCACTGAAGCTTTCTTT. Translation: CASSLKSGTEAFF.

This chain links TRBV5-4 with TRBJ1-3; 8 bases are a match to TRBD1. The CDR3 spans 16 residues. CDR1 and CDR2 from the germline V gene are SGHNT and YYREEE (reference sequence). With V trimmed by 0 bases and J by 4 bases, 6 bases remained unmatched. Written as DNA, the CDR3 is TGTGCCAGCAGCTTGGCAGGGGGCGCGTTCGGAAACACCATATATTTT. Protein: CASSLAGGAFGNTIYF. Combining the CDR3 with reference TRBV5-4 and TRBJ1-3 gives the whole variable domain ETGVTQSPTHLIKTRGQQVTLRCSSQSGHNTVSWYQQALGQGPQFIFQYYREEENGRGNFPPRFSGLQFPNYSSELNVNALELDDSALYLCASSLAGGAFGNTIYFGEGSWLTVV.

In its sample, this clone was seen once. This sequence joins TRBV15 and TRBJ2-2; D not resolved. Trimming cost V 5 bases and J 6 bases, with 10 bases left between them. Germline V lookup: CDR1 LNHNV, CDR2 YYDKDF (reference sequence). The CDR3 spans 13 residues. CDR3 in amino acids: CATSLVLAGELFF. The CDR3 bases are TGTGCCACCAGCCTAGTATTGGCCGGGGAGCTGTTTTTT.

J is TRBJ2-1 and V is TRBV20-1; TRBD2 agrees at 13 bases. V gave up 3 bases and J gave up 7 bases; unmatched junction bases: 9. This CDR3 is 16 amino acids long. Germline V gene sequence: CDR1 DFQATT, CDR2 SNEGSKA (reference sequence). CDR3 region: CSASEPGLAGTNEQFF. CDR3 sequence (DNA): TGCAGTGCTAGTGAACCGGGACTAGCGGGGACGAATGAGCAGTTCTTC.